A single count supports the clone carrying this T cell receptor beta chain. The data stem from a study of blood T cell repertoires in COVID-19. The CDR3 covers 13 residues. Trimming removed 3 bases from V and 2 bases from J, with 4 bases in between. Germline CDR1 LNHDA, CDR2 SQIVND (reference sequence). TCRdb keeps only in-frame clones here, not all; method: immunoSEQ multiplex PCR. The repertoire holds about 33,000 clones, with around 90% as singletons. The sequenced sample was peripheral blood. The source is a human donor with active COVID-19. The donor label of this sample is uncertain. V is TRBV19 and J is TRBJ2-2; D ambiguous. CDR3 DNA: TGTGCCAGTAGTATCCAAAACACCGGGGAGCTGTTTTTT. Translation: CASSIQNTGELFF.